This TCR beta chain was identified in a study of regulatory T cells in long-lasting Graves disease. Study context: Antithyroid drug exposure in newly diagnosed Graves' patients had lasted under 3 months.

Time point given: newly diagnosed GD, antithyroid drugs for less than 3 months. The TCR library was prepared using RNA isolated from PBMCs. According to the study, TCR beta libraries were built with iRepertoire HTBI primers and CDR3-region Arm-PCR. Methods used by the authors: More than 55 TRBV and 14 TRBJ segments were identified across samples. MiXCR, run by TCRdb on the multiplex PCR reads, gives a single entry per CDR3 protein. The V and J calls and clone size are TCRdb's, not the authors'. This table has 450,000 to 600,000 distinct CDR3 sequences, roughly 16% appearing once. Notes on the study in general: It was in persistent disease that TRBV28, TRBJ1-2 and TRBJ2-5 were favored.

Notes on this clonotype: The antigen is unknown.

Trimming removed 9 bases from V and 4 bases from J; junction bases left unmatched: 1. The CDR3 contains 13 residues. Germline loops: CDR1 MNHNS, CDR2 SASEGT. These data were likewise used in another study, on T cells in Graves' hyperthyroidism and ophthalmopathy.

The origin of this receptor is a man between 35 and 55 years old with Graves disease. The sample was peripheral blood mononuclear cells (PBMCs), taken at new diagnosis, from a patient treated with antithyroid drugs. V is TRBV6-1 and J is TRBJ2-5; TRBD2 agrees at 14 bases. In DNA, the CDR3 is TGTGCCAGTGGACTAGCGGGAGGAGAGACCCAGTACTTC. This codes for CASGLAGGETQYF.